This T cell receptor beta chain was profiled in a study of shared clonotypes between healthy human individuals (dated by TCRdb to between 2020 and 2021). As for the study more broadly: The cohort comprised two women and a few men aged 18 to 49 years. The study deeply sequenced blood TCR repertoires of about five healthy adults to estimate repertoire size and the extent of clonotype sharing between individuals. Different laboratories and diverse techniques were used to prepare libraries and sequence TCR repertoires, to increase sequencing depth and limit assay-specific biases. Each donor's leukapheresis produced roughly between about 0.85 and 10 billion PBMCs.

Here is what the overall study found, with its caveats: Because the study included a small number of donors, the genetic and exposure-history diversity represented was limited. Sampling was restricted to blood, and TCR repertoires in tissues likely differ from the TCR repertoires found in blood. Pairwise subsampling led to the expectation that sequencing depth would affect the degree of clonotype sharing among donors.

Using the deep immunoSEQ assay, TCR CDR3 regions were amplified from genomic DNA by multiplex PCR. For each cell subset, the extracted genomic DNA was distributed evenly across all wells of several immunoSEQ 96-well plates, and each plate served as one replicate. For unsorted PBMC, approximately 310 ng genomic DNA, equal to approximately 30,000 T cell genomes, was loaded into each replicate PCR. Ten immunoSEQ deep assay plates were used to sequence unsorted PBMC genomic DNA. Purified libraries were measured with a Qubit 3.0 fluorometer, size-checked on a Bioanalyzer 2100, and measured again with the KAPA Library Quantification kit. Every immunoSEQ 96-well plate was sequenced on a dedicated single-read 150-cycle Illumina NextSeq 550 flow cell. Processing in the source paper ran as follows. The immunoSEQ output contained only junctional sequences without quality scores, so filtering could not match that applied to full-length reads. To assign V/J genes and CDR3, sequences were annotated using PyIR, a Python wrapper for IgBLAST v1.9, with IMGT germline references. Reads with weak V/J assignments (E-value above 1e-6), missing CDR3, stop codons, out-of-frame junctions, or ambiguous translated residues were removed. V3J clonotypes were defined as sequences sharing an identical inferred V gene, J gene, and CDR3 amino acid sequence. Percentage overlap between repertoires was calculated by dividing the number of shared unique clonotypes by the size of the smaller repertoire. Richness of each repertoire was evaluated using RTK rarefaction, the Chao1 estimator, and Recon v2.1 estimates of unobserved clonotypes. The immuneACCESS repertoire file appears here via TCRdb, limited to in-frame rearrangements. These files lack a portion of the clones; in checked studies, under half of the deficit traces to unresolved V genes, and the cause of the others is not known. The V and J calls and the clone size are those of that table, but D and trimming were determined from the DNA. This sample gives hundreds of thousands of clones in total; roughly 79% of them show up just once. The biggest ten clones account for more than 10% of the sample.

The donors were healthy, HIV-negative adults with no recently reported acute infections or vaccinations. All donors were Caucasian adults living in Nashville, Tennessee, USA. For unsorted samples, some 90 million PBMCs were counted, and genomic DNA was extracted using the QIAamp DNA Blood Mini kit. Blood was obtained by leukapheresis, after which PBMCs were separated by Ficoll-Histopaque density gradient centrifugation and cryopreserved in liquid nitrogen vapor phase. V lost 5 bases and J lost 10 bases; the stretch between them is 21 bases long. Sequences SGHAT (CDR1) and FQNNGV (CDR2) are obtained from the germline V gene. Taken from cysteine to phenylalanine, the CDR3 has 14 residues. The read is trimmed to its CDR3 DNA, 42 bases read in frame from base 1. Comments on this clone: This clone's antigen is unknown. Base qualities are not recorded, but no much larger clone differs from it by a single base.

The V and J segments used are TRBV11-2 and TRBJ2-7, with a tentative D gene TRBD2 over 6 matching bases. The source of this sequence is a woman in her thirties or forties in good health. Some clones in this sample may be carry-over from other donors' samples. The sequencing sample was made of PBMCs. The sequenced DNA: TGTGCCAGCAGCCCCGACCTGGTTGCCGGGGGACAGTACTTC. Its protein product is CASSPDLVAGGQYF.